A selection of T cell receptor beta chains follows, all from one sample in a study of blood T cell repertoires in COVID-19. Clones were sequenced by immunoSEQ multiplex PCR, and TCRdb holds only the in-frame ones, with some missing. This table has about 170,000 clones, approximately 86% appearing once. Sample: peripheral blood. The receptors stem from a man in his 70s with acute or convalescent COVID-19. The CDR3 runs from the conserved cysteine through the conserved F or W. The order of the fields is clone size, J gene, D gene, V gene, CDR3 protein, CDR3 DNA. A D gene is named only where the DNA matches it firmly. Size is stated for part of the rows, as once, few or many counts, or as a class when the clone is expanded.

>NA|TRBJ1-5|NA|TRBV2
CASSESGGRAQHF
TGTGCCAGCAGTGAGTCTGGAGGGCGAGCCCAGCATTTT
>NA|TRBJ1-1|NA|TRBV5-1
CASSLVPQAEAFF
TGCGCCAGCAGCTTGGTACCTCAGGCTGAAGCTTTCTTT
>few|TRBJ1-5|NA|TRBV19
CASSWGVNQPQHF
TGTGCCAGTAGTTGGGGGGTCAATCAGCCCCAGCATTTT
>once|TRBJ2-1|TRBD2|TRBV6-2/TRBV6-3
CASSFESSGGYNEQFF
TGTGCCAGCAGTTTCGAATCTAGCGGGGGATACAATGAGCAGTTCTTC
>NA|TRBJ1-4|NA|TRBV19
CASSMGRGTNEKLFF
TGTGCCAGTAGTATGGGAAGGGGAACTAATGAAAAACTGTTTTTT
>NA|TRBJ1-2|NA|TRBV28
CASTIRLQANYGYTF
TGTGCCAGCACCATCAGGTTACAAGCCAACTATGGCTACACCTTC
>NA|TRBJ2-7|NA|TRBV4-3
CASSRLQGTSYEQYF
TGCGCCAGCAGCCGCCTACAGGGAACATCCTACGAGCAGTACTTC
>NA|TRBJ2-1|TRBD2|TRBV30
CAWSVLAGGPNEQFF
TGTGCCTGGAGTGTCCTAGCGGGAGGGCCCAATGAGCAGTTCTTC
>NA|TRBJ2-7|TRBD2|TRBV5-4
CASSPQGGNSYEQYF
TGTGCCAGCAGCCCCCAGGGAGGGAACTCCTACGAGCAGTACTTC
>NA|TRBJ2-5|TRBD2|TRBV3-1/TRBV3-2
CASSQDTGGETQYF
TGTGCCAGCAGCCAAGATACGGGAGGGGAGACCCAGTACTTC
>NA|TRBJ2-7|TRBD2|TRBV6-6
CASSSSGGRYEQYF
TGTGCCAGCAGTTCTAGCGGGGGAAGGTACGAGCAGTACTTC
>NA|TRBJ1-5|NA|TRBV6-1
CASSEREYSNQPQHF
TGTGCCAGCAGTGAAAGGGAGTATAGCAATCAGCCCCAGCATTTT
>NA|TRBJ2-1|NA|TRBV3-1/TRBV3-2
CASSQDLDSRNEQFF
TGTGCCAGCAGCCAAGATCTCGACAGTCGCAATGAGCAGTTCTTC
>NA|TRBJ1-5|TRBD1|TRBV7-2
CASSLIGGATQPQHF
TGTGCCAGCAGCTTAATAGGGGGCGCGACTCAGCCCCAGCATTTT
>NA|TRBJ2-7|NA|TRBV6-2/TRBV6-3
CASSPMSPVGSTYEQYF
TGTGCCAGCAGCCCTATGTCCCCGGTGGGCAGCACCTACGAGCAGTACTTC
>NA|TRBJ2-7|TRBD2|TRBV11-2
CASSSVAGWGEQYF
TGTGCCAGCTCCTCCGTAGCGGGATGGGGCGAGCAGTACTTC
>NA|TRBJ1-2|NA|TRBV7-6
CASSPTYRASNYGYTF
TGTGCCAGCAGCCCTACCTATCGCGCCTCGAACTATGGCTACACCTTC
>NA|TRBJ1-5|NA|TRBV6-6
CASSYSVGGSNQPQHF
TGTGCCAGCAGTTACTCGGTGGGGGGTAGCAATCAGCCCCAGCATTTT
>NA|TRBJ1-5|NA|TRBV7-6
CASSKGGNQPQHF
TGTGCCAGCAGCAAAGGCGGTAATCAGCCCCAGCATTTT
>NA|TRBJ2-7|TRBD1|TRBV28
CASSGTVGYEQYF
TGTGCCAGCAGTGGGACAGTGGGGTACGAGCAGTACTTC
>NA|TRBJ1-6|TRBD1|TRBV11-2
CASSFTFDRESPLHF
TGTGCCAGCAGCTTCACTTTTGACAGGGAATCACCCCTCCACTTT
>NA|TRBJ2-1|TRBD2|TRBV9
CASSVSPGTSGGVISYNEQFF
TGTGCCAGCAGCGTCAGTCCCGGGACTAGCGGGGGGGTAATCTCCTACAATGAGCAGTTCTTC
>NA|TRBJ2-7|NA|TRBV30
CAWNLAADHEQYF
TGTGCCTGGAATCTCGCGGCCGACCACGAGCAGTACTTC
>NA|TRBJ1-1|NA|TRBV15
CATSRGSRVEAFF
TGTGCCACCAGCAGAGGAAGCAGGGTTGAAGCTTTCTTT
>few|TRBJ2-3|NA|TRBV6-2/TRBV6-3
CASSYLGRTDTQYF
TGTGCCAGCAGTTACCTAGGCCGGACAGATACGCAGTATTTT
>NA|TRBJ1-4|NA|TRBV28
CASSLPGHRSNEKLFF
TGTGCCAGCAGTTTGCCGGGACACCGGAGCAATGAAAAACTGTTTTTT
>NA|TRBJ1-3|TRBD1|TRBV2
CASRKEGASGNTIYF
TGTGCCAGTAGAAAGGAGGGGGCCTCTGGAAACACCATATATTTT
>once|TRBJ1-5|NA|TRBV19
CASSGGWGNQPQHF
TGTGCCAGTAGTGGGGGCTGGGGCAATCAGCCCCAGCATTTT
>NA|TRBJ2-1|TRBD2|TRBV7-3
CASSRGSGRGNEQFF
TGTGCCAGCAGCCGAGGGAGCGGGAGAGGCAATGAGCAGTTCTTC
>NA|TRBJ2-3|TRBD2|TRBV10-1
CASSESSGGTDTQYF
TGCGCCAGCAGTGAATCTAGCGGGGGCACAGATACGCAGTATTTT
>NA|TRBJ2-7|NA|TRBV19
CASSITLGSGEQYF
TGTGCCAGTAGTATAACCCTCGGAAGCGGCGAGCAGTACTTC
>NA|TRBJ2-3|TRBD2|TRBV3-1/TRBV3-2
CASSRGGRTDTQYF
TGTGCCAGCAGCCGTGGCGGGAGGACAGATACGCAGTATTTT
>NA|TRBJ2-5|NA|TRBV7-3
CASSLAGFQETQYF
TGTGCCAGCAGCTTAGCAGGGTTCCAAGAGACCCAGTACTTC
>few|TRBJ2-3|TRBD2|TRBV2
CASRPTSGGAGTQYF
TGTGCCAGCAGACCTACTAGCGGGGGGGCCGGGACGCAGTATTTT
>few|TRBJ2-1|NA|TRBV29-1
CSVGYKEQFF
TGCAGCGTTGGATACAAAGAGCAGTTCTTC
>NA|TRBJ1-5|TRBD1|TRBV5-1
CASSIGQGAYQPQHF
TGCGCCAGCAGCATTGGACAGGGGGCCTATCAGCCCCAGCATTTT
>NA|TRBJ2-5|TRBD2|TRBV6-2/TRBV6-3
CASSYDLAGEGPETQYF
TGTGCCAGCAGTTACGATTTAGCGGGAGAGGGTCCAGAGACCCAGTACTTC
>NA|TRBJ1-1|NA|TRBV10-1
CASNRDLGTEAFF
TGCGCCAGTAACAGGGACCTCGGCACTGAAGCTTTCTTT
>NA|TRBJ2-5|NA|TRBV5-6
CASSYRGQETQYF
TGTGCCAGCAGCTATCGGGGTCAAGAGACCCAGTACTTC
>NA|TRBJ2-5|NA|TRBV7-2
CASSLAWGAETQYF
TGTGCCAGCAGCTTAGCGTGGGGCGCAGAGACCCAGTACTTC
>NA|TRBJ1-1|NA|TRBV4-1
CASSHPGFGTEAFF
TGCGCCAGCAGCCACCCAGGGTTTGGCACTGAAGCTTTCTTT
>NA|TRBJ1-5|NA|TRBV20-1
CSASRGRDQPQHF
TGCAGTGCTAGTCGGGGAAGGGATCAGCCCCAGCATTTT
>NA|TRBJ2-7|TRBD2|TRBV6-5
CATSPPSGGGYEQYF
TGTGCCACCTCGCCCCCTAGCGGGGGGGGATACGAGCAGTACTTC
>NA|TRBJ2-7|TRBD1|TRBV28
CASSNAGTGAYEQYF
TGTGCCAGCAGCAATGCCGGGACAGGGGCGTACGAGCAGTACTTC
>NA|TRBJ2-2|TRBD2|TRBV6-5
CASTIGGGTGELFF
TGTGCCAGCACTATCGGGGGGGGCACGGGGGAGCTGTTTTTT
>NA|TRBJ1-2|NA|TRBV11-2
CASSSYGQTWGGYTF
TGTGCCAGCAGCTCCTATGGACAGACTTGGGGGGGCTACACCTTC
>NA|TRBJ1-5|NA|TRBV10-3
CAISESRGSQPQHF
TGTGCCATCAGTGAGTCCAGGGGTAGTCAGCCCCAGCATTTT
>NA|TRBJ1-4|NA|TRBV5-4
CASSPAGGNEKLFF
TGTGCCAGCAGCCCGGCCGGGGGTAATGAAAAACTGTTTTTT
>NA|TRBJ2-1|TRBD2|TRBV6-5
CASTRTSGSYEQFF
TGTGCCAGCACAAGGACTAGCGGGAGCTATGAGCAGTTCTTC